This TCR beta chain was documented in a study of CD4 T cells in relation to SARS-CoV-2 and coronaviruses. Study-wide background: Shared crossreactive spike epitopes were mapped to their HLA restriction.

The CDR3 loop spans 18 amino acids. Losses at the gene ends were 4 bases for V and 4 bases for J; bases not matched to a gene: 15. Germline V gives CDR1 LNHDA, CDR2 SQIVND (reference sequence). Here immunoSEQ multiplex PCR was the method, and the copy in TCRdb shows in-frame clones only, minus some. The repertoire has 60,000 or so clones, about 95% of them found once; the top ten carry around 0.13%. Unexposed donor CD4+ T cells date from about 2011-2018, before the COVID-19 pandemic. Comment on this clone: The target antigen is unknown.

Findings of the study overall: Compared with monoreactive clones, crossreactive clones showed significantly weaker SARS-CoV-2 expansion.

The chain uses TRBV19 and TRBJ2-1; TRBD1 aligns across 8 bases. This TCR came from a human donor in good health. The sample consisted of naive CD4+ T cells from PBMCs. Subset meaning: naive CD4+ T cells isolated by negative enrichment. CDR3 in DNA: TGTGCCAGTAGTAACCTGGCGACAGGGGTCCGAACTTACAATGAGCAGTTCTTC. Translation: CASSNLATGVRTYNEQFF.